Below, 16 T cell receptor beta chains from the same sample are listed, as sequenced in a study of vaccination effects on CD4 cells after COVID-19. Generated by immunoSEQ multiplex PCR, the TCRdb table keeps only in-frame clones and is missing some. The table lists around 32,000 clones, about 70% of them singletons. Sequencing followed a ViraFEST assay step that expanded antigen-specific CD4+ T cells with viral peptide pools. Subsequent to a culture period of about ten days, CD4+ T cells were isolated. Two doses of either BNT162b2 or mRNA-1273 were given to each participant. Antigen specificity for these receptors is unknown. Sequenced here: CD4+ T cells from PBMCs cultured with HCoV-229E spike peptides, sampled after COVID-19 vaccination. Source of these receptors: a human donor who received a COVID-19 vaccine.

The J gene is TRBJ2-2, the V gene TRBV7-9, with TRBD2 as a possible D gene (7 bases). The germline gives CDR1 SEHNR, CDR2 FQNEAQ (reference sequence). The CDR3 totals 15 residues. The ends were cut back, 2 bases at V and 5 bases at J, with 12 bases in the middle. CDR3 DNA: TGTGCCAGCAGCTTAAGAAGGGGGGGGACCGGGGAGCTGTTTTTT. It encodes CASSLRRGGTGELFF.

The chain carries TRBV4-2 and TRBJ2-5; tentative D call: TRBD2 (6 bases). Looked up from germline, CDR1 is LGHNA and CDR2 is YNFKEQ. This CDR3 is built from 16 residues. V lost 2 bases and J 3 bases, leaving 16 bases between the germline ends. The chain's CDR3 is CASSQRGAPGEETQYF. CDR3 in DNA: TGTGCCAGCAGCCAAAGGGGCGCGCCGGGGGAAGAGACCCAGTACTTC.

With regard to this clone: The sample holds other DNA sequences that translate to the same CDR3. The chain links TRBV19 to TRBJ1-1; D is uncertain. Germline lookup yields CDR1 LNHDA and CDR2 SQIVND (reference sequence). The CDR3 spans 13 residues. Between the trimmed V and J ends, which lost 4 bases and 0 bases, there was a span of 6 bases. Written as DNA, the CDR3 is TGTGCCAGTAGTAGTGGACTGAACACTGAAGCTTTCTTT. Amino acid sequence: CASSSGLNTEAFF.

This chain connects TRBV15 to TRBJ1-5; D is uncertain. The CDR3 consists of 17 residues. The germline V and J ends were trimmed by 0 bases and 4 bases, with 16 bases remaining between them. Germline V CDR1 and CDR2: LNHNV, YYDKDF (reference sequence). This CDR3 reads CATSRDLLFAQNQPQHF. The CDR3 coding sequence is TGTGCCACCAGCAGAGATCTTTTGTTTGCGCAGAATCAGCCCCAGCATTTT.

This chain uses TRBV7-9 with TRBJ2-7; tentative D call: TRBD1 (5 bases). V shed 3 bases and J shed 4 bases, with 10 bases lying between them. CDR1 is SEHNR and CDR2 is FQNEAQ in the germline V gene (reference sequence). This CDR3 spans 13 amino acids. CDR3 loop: CASSFFQGYEQYF. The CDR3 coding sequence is TGTGCCAGCAGCTTCTTTCAGGGATACGAGCAGTACTTC.

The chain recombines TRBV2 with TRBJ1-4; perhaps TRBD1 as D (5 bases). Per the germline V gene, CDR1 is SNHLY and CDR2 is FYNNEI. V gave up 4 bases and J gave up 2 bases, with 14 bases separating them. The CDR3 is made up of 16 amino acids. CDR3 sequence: CASSVGKGWTNEKLFF. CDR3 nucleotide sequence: TGTGCCAGCAGTGTCGGGAAGGGGTGGACTAATGAAAAACTGTTTTTT.

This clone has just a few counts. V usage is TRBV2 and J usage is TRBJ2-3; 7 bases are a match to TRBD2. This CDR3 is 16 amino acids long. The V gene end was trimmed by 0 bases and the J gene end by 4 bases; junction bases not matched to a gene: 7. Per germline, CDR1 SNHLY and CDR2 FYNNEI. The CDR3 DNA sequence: TGTGCCAGCAGTGAAGCCTGGACTAGTCCGGCAGATACGCAGTATTTT. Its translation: CASSEAWTSPADTQYF.

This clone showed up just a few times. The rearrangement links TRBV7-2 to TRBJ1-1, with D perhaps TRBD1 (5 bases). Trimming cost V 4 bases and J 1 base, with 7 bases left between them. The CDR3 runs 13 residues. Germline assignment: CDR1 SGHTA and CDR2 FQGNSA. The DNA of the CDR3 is TGTGCCAGCAGCTCACAGGAGAACACTGAAGCTTTCTTT. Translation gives CASSSQENTEAFF.

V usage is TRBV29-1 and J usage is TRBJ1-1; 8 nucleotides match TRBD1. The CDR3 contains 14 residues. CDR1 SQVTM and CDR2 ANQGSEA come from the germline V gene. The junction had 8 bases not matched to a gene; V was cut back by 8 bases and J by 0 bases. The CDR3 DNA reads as TGCAGCTCCCAGGGGGCGAACATGAACACTGAAGCTTTCTTT. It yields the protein CSSQGANMNTEAFF.

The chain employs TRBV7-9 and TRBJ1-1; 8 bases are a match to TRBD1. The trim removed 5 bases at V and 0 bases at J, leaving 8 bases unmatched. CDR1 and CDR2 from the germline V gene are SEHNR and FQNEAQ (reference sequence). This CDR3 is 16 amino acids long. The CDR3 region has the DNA TGTGCCAGCAGCCCCAGGACAGGGAGGATGAACACTGAAGCTTTCTTT. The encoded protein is CASSPRTGRMNTEAFF.

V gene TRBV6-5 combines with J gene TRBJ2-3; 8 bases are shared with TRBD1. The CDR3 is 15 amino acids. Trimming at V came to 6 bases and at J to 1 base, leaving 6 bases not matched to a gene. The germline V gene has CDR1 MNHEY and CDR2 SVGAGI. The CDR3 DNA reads TGTGCCAGCAGCTCAGGGGGCGAGGGCACAGATACGCAGTATTTT. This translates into CASSSGGEGTDTQYF.

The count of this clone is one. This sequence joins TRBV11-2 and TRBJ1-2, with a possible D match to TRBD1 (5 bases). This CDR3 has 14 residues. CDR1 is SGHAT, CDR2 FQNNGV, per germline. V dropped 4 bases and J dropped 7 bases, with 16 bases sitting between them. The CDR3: CASSSPGPSGGYTF. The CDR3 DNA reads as TGTGCCAGCAGCTCGCCAGGGCCTTCGGGTGGCTACACCTTC.

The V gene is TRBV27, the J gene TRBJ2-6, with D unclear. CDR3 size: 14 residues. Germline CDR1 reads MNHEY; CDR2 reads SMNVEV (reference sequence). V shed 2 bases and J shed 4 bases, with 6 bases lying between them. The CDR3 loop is CASSLRVGANVLTF. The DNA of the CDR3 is TGTGCCAGCAGTTTACGGGTAGGGGCCAACGTCCTGACTTTC.

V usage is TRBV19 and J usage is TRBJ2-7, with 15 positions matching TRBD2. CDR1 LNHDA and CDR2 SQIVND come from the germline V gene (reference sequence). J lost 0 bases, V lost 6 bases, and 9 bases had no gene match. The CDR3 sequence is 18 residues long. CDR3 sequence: CASSPRTSGRVSSYEQYF. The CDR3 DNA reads TGTGCCAGTAGCCCTCGGACTAGCGGGAGGGTCAGCTCCTACGAGCAGTACTTC.

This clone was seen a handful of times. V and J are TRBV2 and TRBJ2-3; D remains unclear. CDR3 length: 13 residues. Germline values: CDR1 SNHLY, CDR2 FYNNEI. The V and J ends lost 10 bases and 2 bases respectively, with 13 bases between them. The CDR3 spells CATQTPFTDTQYF. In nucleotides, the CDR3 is TGTGCCACTCAGACTCCTTTCACAGATACGCAGTATTTT.

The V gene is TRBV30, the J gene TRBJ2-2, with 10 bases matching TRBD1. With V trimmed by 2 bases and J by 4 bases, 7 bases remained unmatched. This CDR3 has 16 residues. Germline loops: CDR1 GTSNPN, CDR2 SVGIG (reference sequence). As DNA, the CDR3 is TGTGCCTGGAGTTCCAAAGGGACAGGGGTCACCGGGGAGCTGTTTTTT. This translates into CAWSSKGTGVTGELFF.